Below, one T cell receptor beta chain is given with its context. Its antigen is unknown. Per-base qualities were not stored, and no clone one base away is much larger. In a few donor pairs, further sequencing was done on unstimulated CD8+ naive, CD4+ memory, CD8+ TEMRA, CD4+ naive and CD8+ effector memory subsets. Sorted unstimulated T cells and proliferating T cells recovered from mixed lymphocyte reactions underwent TCRbeta CDR3 sequencing. Fresh whole blood from about ten HLA-typed healthy donors served as the source for isolating PBMCs. The record originates from a study of siplizumab effects on memory and regulatory T cells (dated by TCRdb to between 2017 and 2020). Background for the entire study: The effect of the anti-CD2 antibody siplizumab on alloreactive T-cell subsets was examined in allogeneic mixed lymphocyte reactions constructed from human PBMCs. Study-wide conclusions, independent of this receptor: Among mappable alloreactive CD4+ clones, an average Treg-derived fraction of about 70% was observed with siplizumab, compared with roughly 25% in control reactions. Compared with memory T cells, unstimulated naive T cells appeared more diverse, and naive cells seemed to make a substantial contribution to the alloresponse. Siplizumab significantly reduced the cumulative frequency of alloreactive sequences traceable to unstimulated CD4+ memory T cells. For roughly 75-96% of proliferating CD4+ or CD8+ clones, no naive or memory phenotype could be assigned. Whether proliferating Tregs from siplizumab cultures were suppressive was not functionally confirmed. Sequences below about 10^-5 frequency were poorly captured, so only a minor fraction of alloreactive clones could be mapped to unstimulated subsets.

Library preparation employed the immunoSEQ multiplex PCR assay. Each sample had 85,000 to 100,000 TCR templates assayed by the deep sequencing platform. Genomic DNA extracted from sorted T cells was used for TCRbeta CDR3 sequencing. As for the authors' bioinformatics: The R programming language was used for the clonal analysis of the TCRbeta CDR3 data. Comparing unstimulated samples against CFSE-low samples taken after the reaction was how alloreactive CD4+ and CD8+ clones were defined. Regulatory or non-regulatory origin of alloreactive CD4+ clones was assigned by matching sequences to the sorted unstimulated Treg and non-Treg repertoires. The source is immuneACCESS, and TCRdb retained only in-frame sequences with V and J called. Part of the clones is not carried over; for the studies checked, unresolved V genes explain less than half of this, and the remainder is unexplained. The V and J calls and clone size come from that table; D and trimming were worked out from the DNA. The sample contains about 50,000 clones, more than 75% of them found a single time. The top ten clones comprise 0.35% of the sample.

The CDR3 measures 12 amino acids from cysteine to phenylalanine. The kept DNA is CDR3 alone, 36 bases in frame from the first base. V lost 1 base and J lost 6 bases; the stretch between them is 8 bases long. CDR1 and CDR2 (SGHNT, YYREEE) derive from the germline V gene (reference sequence). The sample was naive CD8+ T cells sorted from blood. What the cell subset or site label conveys for this sample: unstimulated naive T cells. The receptor chain draws on TRBV5-4 and TRBJ2-7; the D gene assignment is ambiguous. The source is a human donor in good health. CDR3 loop: CASSLSAAEQYF. The sequenced DNA: TGTGCCAGCAGCTTGTCAGCAGCCGAGCAGTACTTC.